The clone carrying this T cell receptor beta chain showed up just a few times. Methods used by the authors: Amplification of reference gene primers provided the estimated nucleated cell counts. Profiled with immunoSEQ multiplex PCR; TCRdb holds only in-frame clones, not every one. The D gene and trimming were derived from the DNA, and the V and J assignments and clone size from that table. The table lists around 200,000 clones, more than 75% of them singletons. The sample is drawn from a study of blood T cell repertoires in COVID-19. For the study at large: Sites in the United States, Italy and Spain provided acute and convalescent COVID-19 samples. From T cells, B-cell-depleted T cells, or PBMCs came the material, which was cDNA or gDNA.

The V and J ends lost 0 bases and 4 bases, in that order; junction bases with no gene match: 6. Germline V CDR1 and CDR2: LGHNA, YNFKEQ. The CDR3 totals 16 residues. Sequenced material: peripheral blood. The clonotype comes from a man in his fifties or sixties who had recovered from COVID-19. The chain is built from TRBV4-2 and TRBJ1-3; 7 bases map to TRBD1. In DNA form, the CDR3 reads TGTGCCAGCAGCCAAGATAGCCCAGGGGGAGGAAACACCATATATTTT. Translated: CASSQDSPGGGNTIYF.